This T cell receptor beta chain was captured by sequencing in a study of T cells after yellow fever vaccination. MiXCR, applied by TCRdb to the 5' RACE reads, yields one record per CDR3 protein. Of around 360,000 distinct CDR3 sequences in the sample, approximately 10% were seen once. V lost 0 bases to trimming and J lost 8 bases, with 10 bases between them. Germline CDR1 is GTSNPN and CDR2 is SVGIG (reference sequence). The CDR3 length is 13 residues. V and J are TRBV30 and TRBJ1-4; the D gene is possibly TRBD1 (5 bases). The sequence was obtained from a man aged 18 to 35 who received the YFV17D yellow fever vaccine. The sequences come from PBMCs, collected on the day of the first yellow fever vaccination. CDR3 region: CAWSVRDGEKLFF. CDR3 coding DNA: TGTGCCTGGAGTGTAAGGGACGGGGAAAAACTGTTTTTT.